The 19 T cell receptor beta chains listed next were all sequenced from one sample in a study of a mutant IDH1 vaccine in newly diagnosed glioma. These TCRs' antigens remain unknown. Method: immunoSEQ multiplex PCR; TCRdb's copy keeps in-frame clones and lacks some. The table includes fewer than 65,000 clones, about four fifths detected once. This sample's time point: week 11, during vaccination. Alongside topical imiquimod, each dose of vaccine comprised 300 ug of mutant IDH1 20-mer peptide. The sample here was PBMCs, taken from a glioma patient whose treatment included an IDH1 peptide vaccine. These receptors originate from a middle-aged man with glioma.

Only one count was recorded for this clone. V is TRBV2 and J is TRBJ1-2, with D possibly TRBD1 on 5 matching bases. Germline V gives CDR1 SNHLY, CDR2 FYNNEI. With 7 bases removed from V and 2 bases from J, the gap between germline ends came to 8 bases. The CDR3 contains 12 residues. CDR3 DNA: TGTGCCAGCATTTGGGGCAACTATGGCTACACCTTC. Translated: CASIWGNYGYTF.

V usage is TRBV15 and J usage is TRBJ2-1; the D is unclear. Germline V gives CDR1 LNHNV, CDR2 YYDKDF (reference sequence). V was clipped by 3 bases and J by 4 bases, with 10 bases between them. The CDR3 runs 14 residues. CDR3 nucleotides: TGTGCCACCAGCAGGGGGTCCACTTACAATGAGCAGTTCTTC. Protein sequence: CATSRGSTYNEQFF.

The chain joins TRBV6-5 to TRBJ1-1, with D uncertain. From germline, CDR1 is MNHEY and CDR2 SVGAGI. The CDR3 length is 16 residues. Trimming removed 2 bases from V and 5 bases from J, with 18 bases in between. CDR3 nucleotides: TGTGCCAGCAGTTACGACATAGGGAGATCTGGGACTGAAGCTTTCTTT. This encodes CASSYDIGRSGTEAFF.

The chain links TRBV30 to TRBJ2-1, with 13 bases identical to TRBD2. Germline V gene lookup returns CDR1 GTSNPN and CDR2 SVGIG (reference sequence). V was pared by 0 bases and J by 0 bases, with 5 bases of the junction left unmatched. There are 18 residues in the CDR3. CDR3: CAWSVSRTSGSSYNEQFF. CDR3 DNA sequence: TGTGCCTGGAGTGTAAGCCGGACTAGCGGGAGCTCCTACAATGAGCAGTTCTTC.

This sequence joins TRBV2 and TRBJ1-4, with D unclear. This CDR3 has 13 amino acids. CDR1 and CDR2 (germline): SNHLY, FYNNEI. The V end was cut by 2 bases, the J end by 8 bases, with 9 bases between. The DNA of the CDR3 is TGTGCCAGCAGTGAAACAATGGGGGAAAAACTGTTTTTT. Translated, it gives CASSETMGEKLFF.

V and J are TRBV6-4 and TRBJ1-6, with D perhaps TRBD1 (5 bases). This CDR3 region has 16 residues. Germline loops: CDR1 MRHNA, CDR2 SNTAGT. V lost 5 bases, J lost 4 bases, and 15 bases lay in between. In DNA form, the CDR3 reads TGTGCCAGCAGTCATCCAGGGACGGATTATAATTCACCCCTCCACTTT. Translation gives CASSHPGTDYNSPLHF.

The rearrangement uses TRBV7-9 and TRBJ1-6, with TRBD1 as a possible D gene (5 bases). The germline V and J ends were trimmed by 0 bases and 8 bases, with 14 bases remaining between them. Germline assignment: CDR1 SEHNR and CDR2 FQNEAQ (reference sequence). The CDR3 length is 16 residues. The CDR3 DNA reads TGTGCCAGCAGCTTAGCGGCAGGGATAGGATATTCACCCCTCCACTTT. Its translation is CASSLAAGIGYSPLHF.

The chain is built from TRBV5-1 and TRBJ2-1, with D uncertain. V was shortened by 0 bases and J by 4 bases, with 11 bases between the two germline ends. CDR3 length: 15 amino acids. CDR1 is SGHRS and CDR2 is YFSETQ in the germline V gene. This CDR3 is CASSLEAAKYNEQFF. The CDR3 bases are TGCGCCAGCAGCTTGGAGGCGGCAAAATACAATGAGCAGTTCTTC. The full variable domain, rest sourced from reference TRBV5-1 and TRBJ2-1, is KAGVTQTPRYLIKTRGQQVTLSCSPISGHRSVSWYQQTPGQGLQFLFEYFSETQRNKGNFPGRFSGRQFSNSRSEMNVSTLELGDSALYLCASSLEAAKYNEQFFGPGTRLTVL.

As DNA, the CDR3 is TGTGCCAGCTCACCTCCCCAGGCAAAAGATACGCAGTATTTT. Translating it yields CASSPPQAKDTQYF. The rearrangement uses TRBV18 and TRBJ2-3; no definite D call. The length of the CDR3 is 14 residues. Germline-derived CDR1 and CDR2 are KGHSH and LQKENI. The V end lost 3 bases, the J end lost 5 bases, and 12 bases lay between the germline ends.

This sequence joins TRBV29-1 and TRBJ1-4; unclear D gene. Germline CDR1 reads SQVTM; CDR2 reads ANQGSEA. The CDR3 sequence is 14 residues long. Trimming took 0 bases from V and 3 from J, leaving 8 bases between them. The CDR3 is CSVEDRGSNEKLFF. The DNA of the CDR3 is TGCAGCGTTGAAGACCGGGGATCTAATGAAAAACTGTTTTTT.

This clone was seen only a few times. The genes are TRBV19 and TRBJ2-2; 9 bases map to TRBD2. Germline V gene data show CDR1 as LNHDA and CDR2 as SQIVND (reference sequence). The CDR3 loop spans 16 amino acids. Trimming took 4 bases from V and 7 from J; bases not matched to a gene: 10. The CDR3: CASSKGLAGSDGELFF. The CDR3 DNA follows: TGTGCCAGTAGTAAAGGGCTAGCGGGGTCCGACGGGGAGCTGTTTTTT.

The chain uses TRBV5-1 and TRBJ1-1, with 8 bases fitting TRBD1. From germline, CDR1 is SGHRS and CDR2 YFSETQ. The CDR3 length is 14 residues. The J segment lost 11 bases and the V segment lost 4 bases, leaving 13 bases of the junction unmatched. Written as DNA, the CDR3 is TGCGCCAGCAGCCTAGGACAGGGCGTTTTGGGCGCTTTCTTT. As protein: CASSLGQGVLGAFF.

The CDR3 reads CASSYHYGYTF. The CDR3 DNA follows: TGTGCCAGCAGTTACCACTATGGCTACACCTTC. This rearrangement joins TRBV28 to TRBJ1-2; D is uncertain. The germline gives CDR1 MDHEN, CDR2 SYDVKM. The CDR3 consists of 11 residues. Deletions cut 4 bases from V and 3 bases from J, with 3 bases between.

Concerning this clone: At one of its ends the junction is not consistent with the germline gene, which may arise from a read error. The chain links TRBV10-3 to TRBJ2-6; D could derive from TRBD1 or TRBD2 (6 bases each). Germline-derived CDR1 and CDR2 are ENHRY and SYGVKD. This CDR3 comprises 12 residues. This CDR3 is CATGRGADVLTF. Written as DNA, the CDR3 is TGTGCCACCGGAAGGGGGGCCGACGTCCTGACTTTC.

The chain is built from TRBV5-4 and TRBJ2-3; the D call may be TRBD1 or TRBD2 (5 bases each). Germline V gives CDR1 SGHNT, CDR2 YYREEE (reference sequence). With 4 bases removed from V and 6 bases from J, the gap between germline ends came to 12 bases. The CDR3 contains 13 residues. Written as DNA, the CDR3 is TGTGCCAGCAGCACCCCCGGGGCGGATACGCAGTATTTT. This sequence encodes CASSTPGADTQYF.

The V gene is TRBV6-5, the J gene TRBJ2-7; 9 bases are a match to TRBD2. Germline V gene sequence: CDR1 MNHEY, CDR2 SVGAGI. J was trimmed by 0 bases and V by 4 bases; bases with no gene match: 4. The CDR3 runs to 15 residues. The CDR3, as DNA: TGTGCCAGCAGTTCGAGCGGGGGGCCCTCCTACGAGCAGTACTTC. The encoded protein is CASSSSGGPSYEQYF.

This chain uses TRBV2 with TRBJ2-5; TRBD1 matches at 7 bases. In germline, CDR1 is SNHLY, CDR2 FYNNEI. This CDR3 has 13 amino acids. V dropped 8 bases and J dropped 2; count of bases not matched to a gene: 5. The CDR3 sequence: CASLGTAQETQYF. CDR3 in DNA: TGTGCCAGCCTCGGGACAGCGCAAGAGACCCAGTACTTC.

The rearrangement links TRBV29-1 to TRBJ2-1; D not resolved. Trimming took off 3 bases at V and 7 bases at J, with 13 bases between the two ends. CDR1 SQVTM and CDR2 ANQGSEA come from the germline V gene. This CDR3 contains 13 residues. The CDR3 region is CSVDGRPENEQFF. The DNA of the CDR3 is TGCAGCGTTGACGGCAGGCCAGAGAATGAGCAGTTCTTC.

The chain links TRBV7-5 to TRBJ1-2; the table calls TRBD1, which could not be checked here. TRBV7-5 is marked as a pseudogene. The CDR3 length is 12 residues. In DNA, the CDR3 is TGTGCCAGAGGACAGGGGGCCGGTGGCTACACCTTC. Its protein is CARGQGAGGYTF.